This entry features one TCR beta chain sequence. With 3 bases removed from V and 6 bases from J, the gap between germline ends came to 17 bases. Per the germline V gene, CDR1 is LNHDA and CDR2 is SQIVND (reference sequence). This CDR3 is built from 15 residues. Sequencing was performed with immunoSEQ multiplex PCR; in TCRdb, only in-frame clones are kept and a portion is missing. The sample includes about 380,000 clones, roughly four fifths seen only once; the top ten take approximately 7.8%. The data stem from a study of Ad26.COV2.S vaccination and SARS-CoV-2 variants. Study at large: Once, or twice with 56 days between doses, Ad26.COV2.S was given intramuscularly.

As for treatment: around 19 received Ad26.COV2.S at low or high dose, single or two shots; 5 received placebo; per-sample allocation not given. Day 63 after the first vaccine or placebo injection was the time point for sampling. This clonotype was obtained from a person aged 18-60 years who received the Ad26.COV2.S COVID-19 vaccine or a placebo. V gene TRBV19 combines with J gene TRBJ1-1; maybe TRBD1 (5 bases). This specimen was peripheral blood, taken in a trial of Ad26.COV2.S vaccine versus placebo. The CDR3 DNA reads TGTGCCAGTAGTATCCTGGGGGACGGCCTTTCTGAAGCTTTCTTT. Its translation is CASSILGDGLSEAFF.